This T cell receptor beta chain was identified in a study of blood T cell repertoires in COVID-19. About the research overall: The study drew acute and convalescent COVID-19 samples from the United States, Italy and Spain.

Germline values: CDR1 MDHEN, CDR2 SYDVKM. The J segment lost 5 bases and the V segment lost 5 bases, leaving 4 bases of the junction unmatched. The CDR3 spans 14 residues. Assay: immunoSEQ multiplex PCR; the TCRdb copy retains only in-frame clones and omits some. The repertoire consists of about 120,000 clones, with over 60% occurring once and the leading ten covering around 3.9%. The clonotype originates from a woman older than 75 with acute or convalescent COVID-19. V is TRBV28 and J is TRBJ1-1; TRBD1 agrees at 11 bases. Input material: peripheral blood. This CDR3 is CASSEGTGGTEAFF. The CDR3 DNA is TGTGCCAGCAGTGAAGGGACAGGGGGGACTGAAGCTTTCTTT.